This section outlines one T cell receptor (beta chain) sequence together with its context. Per the original methods: Reference gene primer amplification gave nucleated cell count estimates. Generated by immunoSEQ multiplex PCR, the TCRdb table keeps only in-frame clones and is missing some. Clonal size and the V and J genes are those of that table, whereas D and trimming came from the DNA. The sample yields fewer than 250,000 clones, approximately 86% seen once. The CDR3 length is 13 residues. Germline V gene data show CDR1 as MDHEN and CDR2 as SYDVKM. The data stem from a study of blood T cell repertoires in COVID-19. At the level of the study: The United States, Italy and Spain were the sources of the acute and convalescent COVID-19 samples. T cells, B-cell-depleted T cells, or PBMCs supplied cDNA or gDNA.

The chain uses TRBV28 and TRBJ1-1, with 8 positions matching TRBD1. This clonotype originated in a man younger than 45 with acute or convalescent COVID-19. Sequenced material: peripheral blood. Here the CDR3 DNA reads TGTACAACACTGACAGGGGTTAACACTGAAGCTTTCTTT. This codes for CTTLTGVNTEAFF.